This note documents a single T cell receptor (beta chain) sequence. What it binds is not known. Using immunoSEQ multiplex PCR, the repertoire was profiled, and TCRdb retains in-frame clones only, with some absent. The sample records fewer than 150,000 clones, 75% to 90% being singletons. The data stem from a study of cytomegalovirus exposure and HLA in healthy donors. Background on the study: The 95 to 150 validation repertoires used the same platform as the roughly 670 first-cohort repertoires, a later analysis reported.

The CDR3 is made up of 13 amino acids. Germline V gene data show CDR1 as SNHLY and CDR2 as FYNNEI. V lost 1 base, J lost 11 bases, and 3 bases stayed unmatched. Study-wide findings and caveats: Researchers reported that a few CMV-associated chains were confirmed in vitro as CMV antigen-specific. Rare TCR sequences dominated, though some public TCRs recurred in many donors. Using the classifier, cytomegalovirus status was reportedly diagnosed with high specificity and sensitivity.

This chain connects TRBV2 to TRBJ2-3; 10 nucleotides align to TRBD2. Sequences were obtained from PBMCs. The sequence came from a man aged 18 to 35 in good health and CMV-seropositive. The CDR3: CASSEGLAGVQYF. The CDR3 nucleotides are TGTGCCAGCAGTGAAGGGCTAGCGGGGGTGCAGTATTTT.